This TCR beta chain is drawn from a study of Ad26.COV2.S vaccination and SARS-CoV-2 variants. Clones were read by immunoSEQ multiplex PCR, and TCRdb kept only the in-frame ones, dropping some. The top ten hold nearly 7.5% of the sample, which has approximately 400,000 clones, under 90% seen once. Treatment: around 19 received Ad26.COV2.S at low or high dose, single or two shots; 5 received placebo; per-sample allocation not given. Material that was analyzed had been drawn on day 63 after the first vaccine or placebo injection. Study-level points and caveats: The TCR-based breadth and depth measures might underestimate overall T cell responses.

The V gene's germline CDR1 is MNHEY and CDR2 SVGAGI. The CDR3 sequence is 15 residues long. V lost 4 bases and J lost 5; bases outside the gene matches: 5. As regards this clone: The antigen is undetermined.

The rearrangement links TRBV6-5 to TRBJ1-6; TRBD1 aligns across 7 bases. This TCR came from a person aged 18-65 years who received the Ad26.COV2.S COVID-19 vaccine or a placebo. Sequencing used peripheral blood, obtained in a trial of Ad26.COV2.S vaccine versus placebo. The CDR3 spells CASSSGQLNNSPLHF. The CDR3 coding sequence is TGTGCCAGCAGTTCGGGACAGCTAAATAATTCACCCCTCCACTTT.